This entry lists 32 T cell receptor beta chains sequenced from one sample in a study of T cell responses to AZD1222 COVID-19 vaccine. Generated by immunoSEQ multiplex PCR, the TCRdb table keeps only in-frame clones and is missing some. The profile shows 84,000 or so clones, 88% of them singletons. The sample in question was peripheral blood, obtained on day 0 of MenACWY control vaccination. All receptors come from an adult in good health.

The V gene is TRBV9, the J gene TRBJ1-2; possible D gene TRBD1, 6 bases. V lost 0 bases to trimming and J lost 8 bases, with 14 bases between them. This CDR3 has 14 residues. Germline CDR1 and CDR2: SGDLS and YYNGEE. DNA for the CDR3: TGTGCCAGCAGCGTAGATTGGGCAGGGGAAGGCTACACCTTC. As protein: CASSVDWAGEGYTF. Supplemented by reference TRBV9 and TRBJ1-2, the full variable domain reads DSGVTQTPKHLITATGQRVTLRCSPRSGDLSVYWYQQSLDQGLQFLIQYYNGEERAKGNILERFSAQQFPDLHSELNLSSLELGDSALYFCASSVDWAGEGYTFGSGTRLTVV.

This sequence joins TRBV9 and TRBJ2-5; 8 bases map to TRBD2. After removal of 0 bases from V and 5 bases from J, the junction contained 3 bases not matched to a gene. There are 14 residues in the CDR3. CDR1 SGDLS and CDR2 YYNGEE come from the germline V gene. The CDR3 DNA follows: TGTGCCAGCAGCGTAGAATTAGCGGGGGAGACCCAGTACTTC. This encodes CASSVELAGETQYF.

The chain combines TRBV18 with TRBJ2-1, with D possibly being TRBD2 (6 bases). V was cut by 5 bases and J by 8 bases, with 22 bases left in between. Germline CDR1 KGHSH, CDR2 LQKENI. The CDR3 totals 16 residues. DNA of the CDR3: TGTGCCAGCTCATTCCCAAAGGCCGGGGGATTGGATGAGCAGTTCTTC. As protein: CASSFPKAGGLDEQFF.

V gene TRBV30 combines with J gene TRBJ2-3, with D tentatively TRBD1 or TRBD2 (5 bases each). V was pared by 1 base and J by 0 bases, with 14 bases between. Germline lookup yields CDR1 GTSNPN and CDR2 SVGIG (reference sequence). The CDR3 has 16 residues. Written as DNA, the CDR3 is TGTGCCTGGAGTGGGGGGTATGTGACTAGCACAGATACGCAGTATTTT. Protein: CAWSGGYVTSTDTQYF.

The CDR3 loop is CASGLGGYEQYF. The CDR3, as DNA: TGTGCTAGTGGTCTGGGAGGATACGAGCAGTACTTC. The chain joins TRBV12-5 to TRBJ2-7; a weak D match, TRBD2 (6 bases). V lost 5 bases, J lost 4 bases, and 9 bases lay in between. Germline assignment: CDR1 LGHNT and CDR2 FRNRAP. The CDR3 is 12 residues long.

The genes are TRBV4-1 and TRBJ1-5, with D possibly TRBD1 on 6 matching bases. CDR3 length equals 16 residues. V lost 0 bases, J lost 4 bases, and 13 bases lay in between. Per germline, CDR1 MGHRA and CDR2 YSYEKL. CDR3 sequence reads: CASSQEEDRGNQPQHF. The CDR3 DNA reads as TGCGCCAGCAGCCAAGAAGAGGACAGAGGGAATCAGCCCCAGCATTTT.

The chain carries TRBV19 and TRBJ2-5; D uncertain. CDR1 and CDR2 (germline): LNHDA, SQIVND (reference sequence). V was cut by 3 bases and J by 1 base, with 3 bases left in between. This CDR3 comprises 12 residues. The CDR3 DNA follows: TGTGCCAGTAGTATGGGCCAAGAGACCCAGTACTTC. Protein product: CASSMGQETQYF.

The chain carries TRBV7-3 and TRBJ2-3, with no clear D. The CDR3 loop spans 13 amino acids. CDR1 SGHTA and CDR2 FQGTGA come from the germline V gene. The V and J ends lost 4 bases and 4 bases respectively, with 9 bases between them. CDR3: CASSSISPDTQYF. The DNA for the CDR3 is TGTGCCAGCAGCTCCATCTCGCCAGATACGCAGTATTTT.

The rearrangement links TRBV4-1 to TRBJ2-7, with D unresolved. CDR1 and CDR2 from the germline V gene are MGHRA and YSYEKL. With 0 bases removed from V and 5 bases from J, the gap between germline ends came to 11 bases. CDR3 length equals 14 residues. This CDR3 reads CASSQDTSLNEQYF. The DNA for the CDR3 is TGCGCCAGCAGCCAAGATACCAGCCTCAACGAGCAGTACTTC.

As for this clone: The junction departs from germline at one end; a sequencing error may be responsible. J is TRBJ2-1 and V is TRBV18; D is undetermined. The CDR3 runs to 16 residues. Per germline, CDR1 KGHSH and CDR2 LQKENI. The DNA of the CDR3 is TGTGCCAGCTCATCACCTTCCTTGAACTCCTACAATGAGCAGTTCTTC. Amino acid sequence: CASSSPSLNSYNEQFF.

V gene TRBV11-2 combines with J gene TRBJ2-1; no reliable D call. Trimming shortened V by 1 base and J by 7 bases, and 2 bases separated the two germline ends. Germline-derived CDR1 and CDR2 are SGHAT and FQNNGV. The CDR3 consists of 11 residues. The CDR3 nucleotides read TGTGCCAGCAGCTTAGGAAATGAGCAGTTCTTC. It translates to CASSLGNEQFF. Together with reference TRBV11-2 and TRBJ2-1, the CDR3 gives the full variable domain: EAGVAQSPRYKIIEKRQSVAFWCNPISGHATLYWYQQILGQGPKLLIQFQNNGVVDDSQLPKDRFSAERLKGVDSTLKIQPAKLEDSAVYLCASSLGNEQFFGPGTRLTVL.

The chain has TRBV30 and TRBJ1-2, with D unclear. From germline, CDR1 is GTSNPN and CDR2 SVGIG (reference sequence). V was pared by 2 bases and J by 5 bases, with 12 bases between. CDR3 length equals 13 residues. Here the CDR3 DNA reads TGTGCCTGGAGTCCTGATGGAGGTTATGGCTACACCTTC. Its translation is CAWSPDGGYGYTF.

The chain carries TRBV29-1 and TRBJ1-1; unclear D gene. This CDR3 region has 11 residues. Germline assignment: CDR1 SQVTM and CDR2 ANQGSEA. V gave up 6 bases and J gave up 11 bases, with 16 bases separating them. The CDR3 is CSVPGPRVAFF. DNA of the CDR3: TGCAGCGTGCCCGGGCCGCGGGTTGCTTTCTTT.

The chain carries TRBV5-1 and TRBJ1-1; maybe TRBD1 (6 bases). V was cut by 3 bases and J by 2 bases, with 8 bases left in between. The CDR3 totals 13 residues. CDR1 SGHRS and CDR2 YFSETQ come from the germline V gene. The CDR3 here is CASSSDSNTEAFF. CDR3 nucleotides: TGCGCCAGCAGCTCGGACAGCAACACTGAAGCTTTCTTT.

The rearrangement links TRBV4-2 to TRBJ1-3, with D unresolved. Germline V gene data show CDR1 as LGHNA and CDR2 as YNFKEQ. The V gene lost 0 bases and the J gene lost 0 bases, with 9 bases spanning the gap. This CDR3 is 16 amino acids long. The CDR3 DNA reads as TGTGCCAGCAGCCAAGAGACCGGCAGCTCTGGAAACACCATATATTTT. Translation: CASSQETGSSGNTIYF.

V usage is TRBV19 and J usage is TRBJ1-5, with unresolved D. This CDR3 spans 14 amino acids. Germline-derived CDR1 and CDR2 are LNHDA and SQIVND (reference sequence). V lost 1 base and J lost 4, with 8 bases in between. CDR3 sequence (DNA): TGTGCCAGTAGTATAGTGGCAGGAAATCAGCCCCAGCATTTT. Its translation: CASSIVAGNQPQHF.

V usage is TRBV9 and J usage is TRBJ2-3; TRBD2 agrees at 10 bases. This CDR3 has 17 residues. Germline CDR1 SGDLS, CDR2 YYNGEE. V dropped 4 bases and J dropped 5; count of bases not matched to a gene: 13. This CDR3 is CASSPQSLLAGQDTQYF. The CDR3 DNA follows: TGTGCCAGCAGCCCCCAGTCGTTACTAGCGGGGCAAGATACGCAGTATTTT. The full variable domain, in which reference TRBV9 and TRBJ2-3 provide the parts outside the CDR3, is DSGVTQTPKHLITATGQRVTLRCSPRSGDLSVYWYQQSLDQGLQFLIQYYNGEERAKGNILERFSAQQFPDLHSELNLSSLELGDSALYFCASSPQSLLAGQDTQYFGPGTRLTVL.

CDR3 in DNA: TGTGCCAGCAGTTTAGATGCGCGGCACCATCAGCCCCAGCATTTT. Its translation is CASSLDARHHQPQHF. The chain joins TRBV27 to TRBJ1-5; no reliable D call. Trimming stripped 2 bases from V and 5 bases from J, with 13 bases between. Germline values: CDR1 MNHEY, CDR2 SMNVEV (reference sequence). CDR3 length equals 15 residues.

The count of this clone is one. This chain links TRBV7-2 with TRBJ2-1; weak D call: TRBD2 (5 bases). Trimming cost V 5 bases and J 8 bases, with 16 bases left between them. Germline-derived CDR1 and CDR2 are SGHTA and FQGNSA. This CDR3 spans 14 amino acids. The CDR3 DNA is TGTGCCAGCAGCGGCGGGTGGGCCTGGGATGAGCAGTTCTTC. It encodes CASSGGWAWDEQFF.

CDR3 coding DNA: TGTGCCACCAGCAGAGATATCGGGTCTGAAGCTTTCTTT. Translated: CATSRDIGSEAFF. This rearrangement joins TRBV15 to TRBJ1-1, with D uncertain. V was shortened by 0 bases and J by 6 bases, with 8 bases between the two germline ends. CDR1 is LNHNV, CDR2 YYDKDF, per germline (reference sequence). This CDR3 contains 13 residues. The entire variable domain, with the rest obtained from reference TRBV15 and TRBJ1-1, is as follows: DAMVIQNPRYQVTQFGKPVTLSCSQTLNHNVMYWYQQKSSQAPKLLFHYYDKDFNNEADTPDNFQSRRPNTSFCFLDIRSPGLGDTAMYLCATSRDIGSEAFFGQGTRLTVV.

This clone has a handful of counts. V is TRBV5-5 and J is TRBJ1-2; D might be TRBD1 (6 bases). The CDR3 extends over 13 amino acids. CDR1 and CDR2 from the germline V gene are SGHKS and YYEKEE (reference sequence). Trimming removed 3 bases at V and 4 bases at J, with 10 bases between. CDR3 DNA: TGTGCCAGCAGCTCCACAGGGCCCTATGGCTACACCTTC. The encoded protein is CASSSTGPYGYTF.

This clone came up once. V and J are TRBV7-8 and TRBJ1-1, with a tentative D call TRBD1 (6 bases). With 1 base removed from V and 4 bases from J, the gap between germline ends came to 13 bases. The germline V gene has CDR1 SGHVS and CDR2 FQNEAQ. This CDR3 spans 15 amino acids. CDR3 loop: CASSLGAGEFTEAFF. CDR3 coding DNA: TGTGCCAGCAGCTTAGGGGCAGGGGAGTTCACTGAAGCTTTCTTT.

The chain recombines TRBV19 with TRBJ1-5; tentatively, D is TRBD1 (6 bases). This CDR3 contains 14 residues. CDR1 is LNHDA, CDR2 SQIVND, per germline (reference sequence). Between the trimmed V and J ends, which lost 4 bases and 2 bases, there was a span of 9 bases. The CDR3 reads CASSKGGGNQPQHF. The CDR3 nucleotides are TGTGCCAGTAGTAAAGGGGGGGGCAATCAGCCCCAGCATTTT. Full variable domain (rest looked up from reference TRBV19 and TRBJ1-5): DGGITQSPKYLFRKEGQNVTLSCEQNLNHDAMYWYRQDPGQGLRLIYYSQIVNDFQKGDIAEGYSVSREKKESFPLTVTSAQKNPTAFYLCASSKGGGNQPQHFGDGTRLSIL.

The chain couples TRBV28 to TRBJ1-2, with TRBD1 as a possible D gene (6 bases). Trimming stripped 7 bases from V and 5 bases from J, with 17 bases between. The germline gives CDR1 MDHEN, CDR2 SYDVKM. This CDR3 spans 14 amino acids. CDR3 amino acids: CASIDGGGKYGYTF. As DNA, the CDR3 is TGTGCCAGCATCGACGGTGGGGGCAAGTATGGCTACACCTTC.

The chain combines TRBV2 with TRBJ1-5, with D tentatively TRBD1 (5 bases). Per germline, CDR1 SNHLY and CDR2 FYNNEI. Trimming took 4 bases from V and 5 from J, leaving 9 bases between them. CDR3 size: 13 residues. CDR3 nucleotides: TGTGCCAGCAGTGTCAGGGCAGATCAGCCCCAGCATTTT. This encodes CASSVRADQPQHF.

This sequence joins TRBV7-3 and TRBJ2-2, with D possibly being TRBD1 or TRBD2 (5 bases each). CDR3 length equals 13 residues. V lost 5 bases, J lost 8 bases, and 12 bases lay in between. The germline V gene has CDR1 SGHTA and CDR2 FQGTGA. The CDR3 DNA reads as TGTGCCAGCAGCCCCCCTGGGGGTGGGGAGCTGTTTTTT. This gives the protein CASSPPGGGELFF.

The chain combines TRBV29-1 with TRBJ2-7; 10 bases map to TRBD2. CDR3 length equals 16 residues. J was trimmed by 3 bases and V by 2 bases; bases with no gene match: 10. Germline values: CDR1 SQVTM, CDR2 ANQGSEA. CDR3: CSVESGLAGVNYEQYF. CDR3 nucleotides: TGCAGCGTTGAAAGTGGGCTAGCGGGGGTCAACTACGAGCAGTACTTC.

V is TRBV5-5 and J is TRBJ1-2, with D perhaps matching TRBD1 (6 bases). V was clipped by 2 bases and J by 6 bases, with 17 bases between them. Germline lookup yields CDR1 SGHKS and CDR2 YYEKEE (reference sequence). This CDR3 has 15 amino acids. The CDR3 nucleotides are TGTGCCAGCAGCTTTATGGGGGGCGGAATAGATGGCTACACCTTC. It codes for CASSFMGGGIDGYTF.

The chain is built from TRBV5-1 and TRBJ2-3; D is uncertain. V dropped 5 bases and J dropped 2 bases, with 6 bases sitting between them. The CDR3 totals 12 residues. CDR1 is SGHRS and CDR2 is YFSETQ in the germline V gene. The CDR3 DNA follows: TGCGCCAGCAGAGCGTACACAGATACGCAGTATTTT. Translated, it gives CASRAYTDTQYF.

The chain recombines TRBV12-3 or TRBV12-4 with TRBJ2-5; no definite D call. This CDR3 contains 11 residues. Trimming pared 5 bases from V and 5 bases from J, leaving 6 bases between. The CDR3 nucleotides read TGTGCCAGCAGTGCCCGGGAGACCCAGTACTTC. Protein product: CASSARETQYF.

V gene TRBV25-1 combines with J gene TRBJ1-4; D is uncertain. CDR3 length: 12 amino acids. V dropped 8 bases and J dropped 8 bases, with 12 bases sitting between them. Per the germline V gene, CDR1 is MGHDK and CDR2 is SYGVNS. The CDR3 DNA reads TGTGCCAGCCAACGTCGAGGCGAAAAACTGTTTTTT. It codes for CASQRRGEKLFF.

The chain uses TRBV11-2 and TRBJ2-5; the match to TRBD2 covers 7 bases. Germline CDR1 reads SGHAT; CDR2 reads FQNNGV. The CDR3 length is 15 residues. V trimming: 3 bases; J trimming: 5 bases; junction bases outside the gene matches: 9. CDR3 DNA sequence: TGTGCCAGCAGCTTGGAGCGGGGAGCTATGGAGACCCAGTACTTC. Translation: CASSLERGAMETQYF. The full variable domain, in which reference TRBV11-2 and TRBJ2-5 provide the parts outside the CDR3, is EAGVAQSPRYKIIEKRQSVAFWCNPISGHATLYWYQQILGQGPKLLIQFQNNGVVDDSQLPKDRFSAERLKGVDSTLKIQPAKLEDSAVYLCASSLERGAMETQYFGPGTRLLVL.